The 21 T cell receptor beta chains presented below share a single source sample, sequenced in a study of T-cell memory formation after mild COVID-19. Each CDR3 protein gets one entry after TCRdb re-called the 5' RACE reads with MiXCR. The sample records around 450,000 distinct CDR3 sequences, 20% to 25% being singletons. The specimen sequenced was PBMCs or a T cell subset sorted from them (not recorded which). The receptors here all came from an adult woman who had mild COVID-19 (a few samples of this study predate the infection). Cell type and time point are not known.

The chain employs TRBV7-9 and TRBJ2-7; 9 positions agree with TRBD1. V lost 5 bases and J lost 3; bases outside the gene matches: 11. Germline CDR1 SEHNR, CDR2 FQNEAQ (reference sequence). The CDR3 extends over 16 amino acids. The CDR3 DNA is TGTGCCAGCAGCCTCTTCCCCGGGGACAGGGTCTACGAGCAGTACTTC. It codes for CASSLFPGDRVYEQYF.

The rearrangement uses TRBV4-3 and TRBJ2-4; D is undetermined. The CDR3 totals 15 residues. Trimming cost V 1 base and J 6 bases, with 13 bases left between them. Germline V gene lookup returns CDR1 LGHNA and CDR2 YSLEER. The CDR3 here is CASSQVSGVANIQYF. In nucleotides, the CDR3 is TGCGCCAGCAGCCAAGTTTCTGGGGTCGCAAACATTCAGTACTTC.

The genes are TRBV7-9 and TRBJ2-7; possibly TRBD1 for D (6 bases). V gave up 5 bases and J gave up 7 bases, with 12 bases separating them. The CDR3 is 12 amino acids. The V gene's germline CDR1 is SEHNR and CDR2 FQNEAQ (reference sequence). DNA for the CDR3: TGTGCCAGCAGCGCACAGGGTCCGGAGCAGTACTTC. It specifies CASSAQGPEQYF.

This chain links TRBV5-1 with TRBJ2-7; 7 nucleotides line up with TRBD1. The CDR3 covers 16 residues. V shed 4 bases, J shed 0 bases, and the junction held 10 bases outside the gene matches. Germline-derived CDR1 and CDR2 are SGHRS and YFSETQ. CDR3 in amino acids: CASSQYAGTASYEQYF. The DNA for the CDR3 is TGCGCCAGCAGCCAGTATGCTGGGACAGCCTCCTACGAGCAGTACTTC.

The CDR3 DNA reads TGTGCCTGGGGACAGGGAACCTACAATGAGCAGTTCTTC. Amino acid sequence: CAWGQGTYNEQFF. The V call is TRBV30, the J call TRBJ2-1, with TRBD1 matching 8 bases. The length of the CDR3 is 13 residues. The ends lost 5 bases at V and 2 bases at J; junction bases unmatched: 2. Germline assignment: CDR1 GTSNPN and CDR2 SVGIG (reference sequence).

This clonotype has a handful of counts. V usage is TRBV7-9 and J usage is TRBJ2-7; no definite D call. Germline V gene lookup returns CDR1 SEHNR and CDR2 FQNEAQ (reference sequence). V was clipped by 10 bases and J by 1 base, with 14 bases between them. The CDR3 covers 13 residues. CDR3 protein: CATGIAPSYEQYF. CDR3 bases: TGTGCCACGGGCATAGCCCCATCCTACGAGCAGTACTTC.

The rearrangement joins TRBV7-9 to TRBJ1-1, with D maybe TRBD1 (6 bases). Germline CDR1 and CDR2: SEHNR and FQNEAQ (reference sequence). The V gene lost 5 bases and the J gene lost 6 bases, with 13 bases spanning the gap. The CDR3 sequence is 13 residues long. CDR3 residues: CASSLQGTAEAFF. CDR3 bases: TGTGCCAGCAGCCTACAGGGTACTGCTGAAGCTTTCTTT.

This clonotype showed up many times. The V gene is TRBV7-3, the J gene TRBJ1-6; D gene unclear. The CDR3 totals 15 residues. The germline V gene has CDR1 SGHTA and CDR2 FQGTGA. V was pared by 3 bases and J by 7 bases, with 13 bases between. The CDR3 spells CASSLLGASNSPLHF. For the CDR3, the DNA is TGTGCCAGCAGCTTGTTGGGAGCTTCCAATTCACCCCTCCACTTT.

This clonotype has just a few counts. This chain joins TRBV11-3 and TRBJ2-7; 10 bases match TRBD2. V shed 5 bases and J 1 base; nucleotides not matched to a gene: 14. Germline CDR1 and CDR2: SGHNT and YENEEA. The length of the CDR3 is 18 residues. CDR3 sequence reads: CASSQEKIAGGPSYEQYF. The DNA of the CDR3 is TGTGCCAGCAGCCAAGAGAAGATAGCGGGAGGCCCATCCTACGAGCAGTACTTC.

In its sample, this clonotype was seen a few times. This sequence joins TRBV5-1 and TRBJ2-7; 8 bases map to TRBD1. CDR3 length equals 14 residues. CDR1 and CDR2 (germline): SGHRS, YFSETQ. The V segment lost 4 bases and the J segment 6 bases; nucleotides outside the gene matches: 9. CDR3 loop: CASSLQGERGEQYF. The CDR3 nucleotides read TGCGCCAGCAGCCTACAGGGGGAAAGAGGCGAGCAGTACTTC.

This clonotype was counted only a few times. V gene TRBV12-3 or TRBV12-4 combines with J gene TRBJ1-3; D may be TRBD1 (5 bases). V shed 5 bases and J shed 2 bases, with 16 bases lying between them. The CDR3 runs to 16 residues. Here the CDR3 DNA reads TGTGCCAGCAGTCCCGACAGAAGATTGACTGGAAACACCATATATTTT. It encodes CASSPDRRLTGNTIYF.

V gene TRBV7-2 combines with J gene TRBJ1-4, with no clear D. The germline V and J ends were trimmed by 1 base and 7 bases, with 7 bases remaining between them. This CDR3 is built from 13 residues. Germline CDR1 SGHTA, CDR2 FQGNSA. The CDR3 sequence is CASSLVMGEKLFF. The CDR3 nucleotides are TGTGCCAGCAGCTTAGTCATGGGTGAAAAACTGTTTTTT.

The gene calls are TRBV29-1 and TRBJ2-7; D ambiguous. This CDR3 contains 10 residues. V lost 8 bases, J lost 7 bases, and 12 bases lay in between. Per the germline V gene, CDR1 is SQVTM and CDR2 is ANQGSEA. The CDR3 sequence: CSTYSTEQYF. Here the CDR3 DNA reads TGCAGCACGTATTCTACAGAGCAGTACTTC.

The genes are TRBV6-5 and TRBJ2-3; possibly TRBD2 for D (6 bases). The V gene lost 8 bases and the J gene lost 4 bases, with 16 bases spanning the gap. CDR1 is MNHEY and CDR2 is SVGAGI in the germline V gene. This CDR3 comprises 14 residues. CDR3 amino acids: CASGTFPQSDTQYF. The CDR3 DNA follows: TGTGCCAGCGGGACTTTTCCCCAATCAGATACGCAGTATTTT.

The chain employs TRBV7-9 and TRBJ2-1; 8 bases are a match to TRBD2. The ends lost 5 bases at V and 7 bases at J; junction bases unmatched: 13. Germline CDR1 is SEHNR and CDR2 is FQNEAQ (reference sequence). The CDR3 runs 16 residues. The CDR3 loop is CASSHRAGERVNEQFF. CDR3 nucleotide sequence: TGTGCCAGCAGCCACCGAGCGGGAGAGAGGGTGAATGAGCAGTTCTTC.

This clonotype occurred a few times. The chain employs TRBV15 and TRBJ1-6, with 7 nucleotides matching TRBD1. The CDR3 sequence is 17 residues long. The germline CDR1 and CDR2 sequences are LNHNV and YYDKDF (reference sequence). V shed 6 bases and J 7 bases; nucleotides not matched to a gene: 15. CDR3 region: CATSPPGRNRGNSPLHF. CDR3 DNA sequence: TGTGCCACCAGTCCCCCCGGTCGGAACAGGGGAAATTCACCCCTCCACTTT.

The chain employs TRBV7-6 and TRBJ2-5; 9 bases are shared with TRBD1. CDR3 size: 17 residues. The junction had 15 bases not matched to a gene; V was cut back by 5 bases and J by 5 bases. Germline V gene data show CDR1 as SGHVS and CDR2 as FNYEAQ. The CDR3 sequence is CASSPSPRDRVIETQYF. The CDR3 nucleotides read TGTGCCAGCAGCCCTTCCCCCAGGGACAGGGTCATTGAGACCCAGTACTTC.

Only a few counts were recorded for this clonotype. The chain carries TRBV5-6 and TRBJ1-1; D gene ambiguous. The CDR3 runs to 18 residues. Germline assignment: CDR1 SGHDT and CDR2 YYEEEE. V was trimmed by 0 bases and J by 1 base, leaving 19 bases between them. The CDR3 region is CASSLGVALTTRNTEAFF. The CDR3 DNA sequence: TGTGCCAGCAGCTTGGGTGTCGCCCTGACGACAAGGAACACTGAAGCTTTCTTT.

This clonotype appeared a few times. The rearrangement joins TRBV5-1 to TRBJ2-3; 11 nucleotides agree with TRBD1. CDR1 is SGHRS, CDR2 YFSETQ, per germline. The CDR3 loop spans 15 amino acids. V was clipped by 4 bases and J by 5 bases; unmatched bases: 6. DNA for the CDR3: TGCGCCAGCAGCATCGGGACAGGGGGTGTAGATACGCAGTATTTT. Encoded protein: CASSIGTGGVDTQYF.

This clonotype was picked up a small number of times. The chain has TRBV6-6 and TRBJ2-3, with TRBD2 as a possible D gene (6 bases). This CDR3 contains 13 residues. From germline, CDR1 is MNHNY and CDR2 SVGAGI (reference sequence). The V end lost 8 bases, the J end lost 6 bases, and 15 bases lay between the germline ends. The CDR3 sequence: CASDKSGEDTQYF. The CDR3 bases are TGTGCCAGCGATAAGTCGGGGGAGGATACGCAGTATTTT.

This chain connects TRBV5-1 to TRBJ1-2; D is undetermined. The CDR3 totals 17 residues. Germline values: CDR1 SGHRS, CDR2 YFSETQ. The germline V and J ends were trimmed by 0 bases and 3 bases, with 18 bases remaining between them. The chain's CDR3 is CASSLAYYPTEDYGYTF. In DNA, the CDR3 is TGCGCCAGCAGCTTGGCCTATTATCCGACGGAGGACTATGGCTACACCTTC.